A selection of T cell receptor beta chains follows, all from one sample in a study of blood T cells in healthy people across ages. TCRdb redid the calling of the 5' RACE reads with MiXCR, one entry per CDR3 protein. This sample carries 870,000 or so distinct CDR3 sequences, 25% to 30% of them seen once, and the ten largest clones take around 15%. Material: blood. The receptors stem from a woman of 80 years or more in good health. Each CDR3 is given without its conserved first and last residue. The D gene is left open where the match is weak. Part of the rows lack a size; the others show once, few, many or a class for expanded clones.

D gene,J gene,CDR3 length,clone size,V gene,CDR3 protein
TRBD1,TRBJ2-1,13,few,TRBV11-2,ASRPGTGPYNEQF
TRBD1,TRBJ2-3,13,many,TRBV7-9,ASSSWDRGSDTQY
TRBD1,TRBJ1-6,11,NA,TRBV14,ASGRDRDSPLH
NA,TRBJ2-2,15,NA,TRBV7-2,ASSFQGPGVYTGELF
NA,TRBJ1-1,12,few,TRBV7-9,ASSLGDTRSEAF
NA,TRBJ2-1,13,many,TRBV5-1,ASQTGGSSYNEQF
NA,TRBJ2-3,14,few,TRBV20-1,SARDAGEASTDTQY
NA,TRBJ2-3,11,NA,TRBV9,ASSGDHTDTQY
TRBD1,TRBJ2-3,13,NA,TRBV2,ASSGGQYGTDTQY
NA,TRBJ1-1,11,NA,TRBV6-5,ASSYTIATEAF
TRBD1,TRBJ2-1,14,many,TRBV18,ASSPGQGTSYNEQF
NA,TRBJ1-5,10,NA,TRBV14,ASNQGPGPQH
NA,TRBJ1-6,10,few,TRBV7-9,ASSSTHSPLH
TRBD1,TRBJ1-4,14,few,TRBV20-1,SARGRGLLPNEKLF
TRBD1,TRBJ2-3,11,NA,TRBV2,TSRGRSLTSQY
TRBD2,TRBJ2-1,16,many,TRBV5-1,ASSFVRTSGGPYNEQF
NA,TRBJ2-1,11,NA,TRBV11-3,ASSLQGLETQF
NA,TRBJ2-3,11,NA,TRBV24-1,ATSVPGMNTQY
NA,TRBJ1-2,13,few,TRBV28,ASSLSLEGLYGYT
TRBD1,TRBJ1-6,11,NA,TRBV29-1,SVRTGGNSPLH
TRBD1,TRBJ2-1,14,many,TRBV4-3,ASSQGLGTGGNEQF
NA,TRBJ1-1,11,few,TRBV15,ATSREGTYEAF